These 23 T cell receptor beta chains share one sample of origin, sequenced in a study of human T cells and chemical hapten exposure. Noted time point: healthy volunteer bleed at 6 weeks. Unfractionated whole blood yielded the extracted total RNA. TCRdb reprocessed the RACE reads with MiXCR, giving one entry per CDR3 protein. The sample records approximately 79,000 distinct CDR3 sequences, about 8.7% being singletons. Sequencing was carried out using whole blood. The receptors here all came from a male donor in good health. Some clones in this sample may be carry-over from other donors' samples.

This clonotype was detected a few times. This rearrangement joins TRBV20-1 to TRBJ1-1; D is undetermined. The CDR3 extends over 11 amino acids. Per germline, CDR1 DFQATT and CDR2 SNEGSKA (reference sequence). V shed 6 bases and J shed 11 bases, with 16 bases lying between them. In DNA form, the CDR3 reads TGCAGTGCCAGCCATGCCGACGGCGCTTTCTTT. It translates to CSASHADGAFF.

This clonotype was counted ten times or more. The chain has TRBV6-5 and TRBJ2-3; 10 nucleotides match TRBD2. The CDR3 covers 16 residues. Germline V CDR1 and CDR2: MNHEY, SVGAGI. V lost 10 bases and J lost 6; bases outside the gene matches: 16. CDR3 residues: CATNLESSGGADTQYF. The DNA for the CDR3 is TGTGCCACCAACTTAGAGTCTAGCGGGGGCGCGGATACGCAGTATTTT.

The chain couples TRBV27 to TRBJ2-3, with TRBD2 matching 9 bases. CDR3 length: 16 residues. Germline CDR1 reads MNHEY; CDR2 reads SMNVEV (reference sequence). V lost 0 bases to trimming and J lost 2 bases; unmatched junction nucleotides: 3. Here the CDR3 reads CASSLSLAGPTDTQYF. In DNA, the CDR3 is TGTGCCAGCAGTTTATCTCTAGCGGGGCCCACAGATACGCAGTATTTT.

The CDR3 DNA reads TGTGCCAGCAGTTTACGGGCGGGAGGGCCTGATACGCAGTATTTT. Amino acid sequence: CASSLRAGGPDTQYF. The V call is TRBV12-3 or TRBV12-4, the J call TRBJ2-3; TRBD2 matches at 9 bases. V lost 2 bases to trimming and J lost 6 bases; unmatched junction nucleotides: 6. The CDR3 loop spans 15 amino acids.

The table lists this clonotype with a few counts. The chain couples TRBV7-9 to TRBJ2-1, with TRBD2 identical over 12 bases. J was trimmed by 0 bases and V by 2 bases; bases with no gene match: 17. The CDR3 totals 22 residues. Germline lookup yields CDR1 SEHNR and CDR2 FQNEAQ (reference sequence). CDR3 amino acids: CASSLKTSGSKRGWGSYNEQFF. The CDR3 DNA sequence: TGTGCCAGCAGCTTAAAGACTAGCGGGAGTAAGAGGGGTTGGGGCTCCTACAATGAGCAGTTCTTC.

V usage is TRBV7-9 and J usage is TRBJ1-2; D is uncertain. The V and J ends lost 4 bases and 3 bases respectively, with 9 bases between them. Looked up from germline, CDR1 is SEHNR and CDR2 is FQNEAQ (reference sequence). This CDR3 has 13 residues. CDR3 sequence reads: CASSSLLDYGYTF. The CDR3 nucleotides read TGTGCCAGCAGCTCCCTACTAGACTATGGCTACACCTTC.

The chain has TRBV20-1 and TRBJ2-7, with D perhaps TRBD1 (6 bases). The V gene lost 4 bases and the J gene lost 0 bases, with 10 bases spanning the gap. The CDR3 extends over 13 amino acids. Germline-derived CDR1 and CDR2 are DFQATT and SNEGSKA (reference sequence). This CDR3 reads CSAKTGSSYEQYF. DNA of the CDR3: TGCAGTGCTAAAACAGGGTCCTCCTACGAGCAGTACTTC.

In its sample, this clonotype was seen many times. The DNA for the CDR3 is TGTGCCAGCAGTTCCGGACTAGCGGGAACAGATACGCAGTATTTT. It yields the protein CASSSGLAGTDTQYF. This chain uses TRBV6-5 with TRBJ2-3; 12 nucleotides match TRBD2. This CDR3 has 15 residues. CDR1 and CDR2 from the germline V gene are MNHEY and SVGAGI. After removal of 4 bases from V and 3 bases from J, the junction contained 2 bases not matched to a gene.

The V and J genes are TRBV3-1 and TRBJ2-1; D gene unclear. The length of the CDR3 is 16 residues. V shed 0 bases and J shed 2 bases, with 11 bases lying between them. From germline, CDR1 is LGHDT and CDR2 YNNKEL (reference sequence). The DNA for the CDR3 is TGTGCCAGCAGCCAAGATCCCGGAGTCACCTACAATGAGCAGTTCTTC. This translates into CASSQDPGVTYNEQFF.

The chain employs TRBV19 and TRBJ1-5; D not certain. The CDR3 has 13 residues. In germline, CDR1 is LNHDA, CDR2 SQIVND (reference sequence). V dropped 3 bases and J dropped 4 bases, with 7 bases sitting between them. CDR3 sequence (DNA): TGTGCCAGTAGTATCCAACTAAATCAGCCCCAGCATTTT. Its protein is CASSIQLNQPQHF. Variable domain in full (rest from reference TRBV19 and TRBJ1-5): DGGITQSPKYLFRKEGQNVTLSCEQNLNHDAMYWYRQDPGQGLRLIYYSQIVNDFQKGDIAEGYSVSREKKESFPLTVTSAQKNPTAFYLCASSIQLNQPQHFGDGTRLSIL.

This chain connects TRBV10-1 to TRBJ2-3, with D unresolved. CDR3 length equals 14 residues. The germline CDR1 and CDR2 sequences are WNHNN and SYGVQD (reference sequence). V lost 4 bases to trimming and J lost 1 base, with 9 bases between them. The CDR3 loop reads CASSATLRTDTQYF. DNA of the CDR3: TGCGCCAGCAGTGCGACCCTTCGCACAGATACGCAGTATTTT.

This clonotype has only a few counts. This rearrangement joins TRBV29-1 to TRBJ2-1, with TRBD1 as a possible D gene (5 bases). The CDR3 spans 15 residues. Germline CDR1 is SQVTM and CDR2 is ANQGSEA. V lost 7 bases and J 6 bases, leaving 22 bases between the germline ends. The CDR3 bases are TGCAGCGCCCAGTCTGTTACAGGACGGTCCAATGAGCAGTTCTTC. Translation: CSAQSVTGRSNEQFF.

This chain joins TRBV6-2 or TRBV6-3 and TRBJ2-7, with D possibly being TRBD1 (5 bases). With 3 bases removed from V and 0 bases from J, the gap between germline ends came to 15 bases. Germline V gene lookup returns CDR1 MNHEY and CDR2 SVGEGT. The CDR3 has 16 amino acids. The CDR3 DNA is TGTGCCAGCAGTTATCCCTCCACAGGAAACTCCTACGAGCAGTACTTC. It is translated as CASSYPSTGNSYEQYF.

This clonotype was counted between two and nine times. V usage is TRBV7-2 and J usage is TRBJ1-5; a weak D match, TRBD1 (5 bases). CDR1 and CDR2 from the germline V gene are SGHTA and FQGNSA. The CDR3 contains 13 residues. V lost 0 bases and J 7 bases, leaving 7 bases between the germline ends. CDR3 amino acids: CASSLAGDQPQHF. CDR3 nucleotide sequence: TGTGCCAGCAGCTTAGCTGGGGACCAGCCCCAGCATTTT. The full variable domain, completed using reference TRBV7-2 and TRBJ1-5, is GAGVSQSPSNKVTEKGKDVELRCDPISGHTALYWYRQSLGQGLEFLIYFQGNSAPDKSGLPSDRFSAERTGGSVSTLTIQRTQQEDSAVYLCASSLAGDQPQHFGDGTRLSIL.

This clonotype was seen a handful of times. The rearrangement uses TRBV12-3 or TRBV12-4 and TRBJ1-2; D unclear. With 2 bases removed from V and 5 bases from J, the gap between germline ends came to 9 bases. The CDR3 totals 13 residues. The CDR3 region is CASSLRGAYGYTF. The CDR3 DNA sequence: TGTGCCAGCAGTTTACGAGGAGCTTATGGCTACACCTTC.

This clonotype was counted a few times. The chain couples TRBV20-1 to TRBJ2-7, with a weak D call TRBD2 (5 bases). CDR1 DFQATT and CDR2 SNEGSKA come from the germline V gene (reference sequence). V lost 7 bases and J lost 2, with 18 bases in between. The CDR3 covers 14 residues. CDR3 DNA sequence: TGCAGTGTTCTAAGACCAGGAGGCACCTACGAGCAGTACTTC. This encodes CSVLRPGGTYEQYF.

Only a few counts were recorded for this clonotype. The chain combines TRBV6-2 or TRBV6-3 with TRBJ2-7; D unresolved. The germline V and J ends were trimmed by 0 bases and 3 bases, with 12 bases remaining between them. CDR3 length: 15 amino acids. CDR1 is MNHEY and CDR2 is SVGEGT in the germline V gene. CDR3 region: CASSYSLRDNYEQYF. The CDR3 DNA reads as TGTGCCAGCAGTTACTCCCTTCGCGACAACTACGAGCAGTACTTC.

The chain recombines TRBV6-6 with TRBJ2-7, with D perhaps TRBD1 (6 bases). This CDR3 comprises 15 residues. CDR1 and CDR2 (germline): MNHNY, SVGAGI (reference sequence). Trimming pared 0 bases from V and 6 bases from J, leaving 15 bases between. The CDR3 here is CASSYSRLGGSEQYF. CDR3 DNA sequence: TGTGCCAGCAGTTACTCGAGATTAGGGGGTAGCGAGCAGTACTTC.

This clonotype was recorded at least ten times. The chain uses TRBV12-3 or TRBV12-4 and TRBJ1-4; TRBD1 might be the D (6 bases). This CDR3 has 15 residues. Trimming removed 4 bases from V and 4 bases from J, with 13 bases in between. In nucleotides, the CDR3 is TGTGCCAGCAGTTCCGCGGGGGCGGGTAATGAAAAACTGTTTTTT. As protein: CASSSAGAGNEKLFF.

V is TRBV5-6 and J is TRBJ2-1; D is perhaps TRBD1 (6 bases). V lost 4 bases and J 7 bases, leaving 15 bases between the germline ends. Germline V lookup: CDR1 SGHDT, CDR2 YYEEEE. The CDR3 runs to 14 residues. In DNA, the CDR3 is TGTGCCAGCAGCGGGACACCCATGGGGAATGAGCAGTTCTTC. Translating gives CASSGTPMGNEQFF.

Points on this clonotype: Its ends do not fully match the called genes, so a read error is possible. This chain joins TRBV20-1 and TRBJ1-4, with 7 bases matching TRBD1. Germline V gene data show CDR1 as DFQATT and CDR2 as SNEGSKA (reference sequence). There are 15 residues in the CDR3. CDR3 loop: CSARDARGQNEKLFF. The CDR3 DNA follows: TGCAGTGCTAGAGATGCTCGGGGACAGAATGAAAAGCTGTTTTTT.

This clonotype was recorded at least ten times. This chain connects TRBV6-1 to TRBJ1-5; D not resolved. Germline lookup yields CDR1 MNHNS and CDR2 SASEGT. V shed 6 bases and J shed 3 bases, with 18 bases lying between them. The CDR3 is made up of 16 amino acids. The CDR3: CASRARGSLINQPQHF. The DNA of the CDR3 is TGTGCCAGCAGGGCTCGAGGGTCCCTAATCAATCAGCCCCAGCATTTT.

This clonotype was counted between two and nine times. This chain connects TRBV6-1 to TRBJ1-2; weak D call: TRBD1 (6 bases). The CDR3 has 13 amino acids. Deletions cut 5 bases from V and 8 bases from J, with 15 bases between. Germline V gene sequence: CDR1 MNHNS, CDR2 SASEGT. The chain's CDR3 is CASSRDTSTGYTF. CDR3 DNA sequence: TGTGCCAGCAGTCGGGACACCTCGACGGGCTACACCTTC.